This entry is about one TCR beta chain. Its antigen remains unidentified. 60 Vbeta and 13 Jbeta primers were used in PCR. Assay used: immunoSEQ multiplex PCR; TCRdb lists only in-frame clones, some missing. The sample gives 180,000 or so clones, over 75% of which show up once; 9.3% is in the top ten. The V gene end was trimmed by 3 bases and the J gene end by 7 bases; junction bases not matched to a gene: 4. This CDR3 region has 13 residues. Germline CDR1 is SGDLS and CDR2 is YYNGEE. This record belongs to a study of cytomegalovirus exposure and HLA in healthy donors. Study-wide results and limits: V segments that were indistinguishable, TRBV6-2 and TRBV6-3 among them, were omitted from analysis. Per a prior analysis, the majority of TCR beta V segments were productive roughly 90% or roughly 30% of the time. After further analysis at a later stage, 16,951 TCR beta sequences were associated with HLA alleles at 0.05 false discovery rate.

The gene calls are TRBV9 and TRBJ2-5, with 9 bases fitting TRBD2. This TCR was sampled from a man aged 18 to 35 in good health and CMV-seropositive. Sequencing input: PBMCs. Here the CDR3 DNA reads TGTGCCAGCAGCGGCGGGGGGGGCGGGACCCAGTACTTC. Its protein is CASSGGGGGTQYF. The whole variable domain, filled in from reference TRBV9 and TRBJ2-5, reads DSGVTQTPKHLITATGQRVTLRCSPRSGDLSVYWYQQSLDQGLQFLIQYYNGEERAKGNILERFSAQQFPDLHSELNLSSLELGDSALYFCASSGGGGGTQYFGPGTRLLVL.